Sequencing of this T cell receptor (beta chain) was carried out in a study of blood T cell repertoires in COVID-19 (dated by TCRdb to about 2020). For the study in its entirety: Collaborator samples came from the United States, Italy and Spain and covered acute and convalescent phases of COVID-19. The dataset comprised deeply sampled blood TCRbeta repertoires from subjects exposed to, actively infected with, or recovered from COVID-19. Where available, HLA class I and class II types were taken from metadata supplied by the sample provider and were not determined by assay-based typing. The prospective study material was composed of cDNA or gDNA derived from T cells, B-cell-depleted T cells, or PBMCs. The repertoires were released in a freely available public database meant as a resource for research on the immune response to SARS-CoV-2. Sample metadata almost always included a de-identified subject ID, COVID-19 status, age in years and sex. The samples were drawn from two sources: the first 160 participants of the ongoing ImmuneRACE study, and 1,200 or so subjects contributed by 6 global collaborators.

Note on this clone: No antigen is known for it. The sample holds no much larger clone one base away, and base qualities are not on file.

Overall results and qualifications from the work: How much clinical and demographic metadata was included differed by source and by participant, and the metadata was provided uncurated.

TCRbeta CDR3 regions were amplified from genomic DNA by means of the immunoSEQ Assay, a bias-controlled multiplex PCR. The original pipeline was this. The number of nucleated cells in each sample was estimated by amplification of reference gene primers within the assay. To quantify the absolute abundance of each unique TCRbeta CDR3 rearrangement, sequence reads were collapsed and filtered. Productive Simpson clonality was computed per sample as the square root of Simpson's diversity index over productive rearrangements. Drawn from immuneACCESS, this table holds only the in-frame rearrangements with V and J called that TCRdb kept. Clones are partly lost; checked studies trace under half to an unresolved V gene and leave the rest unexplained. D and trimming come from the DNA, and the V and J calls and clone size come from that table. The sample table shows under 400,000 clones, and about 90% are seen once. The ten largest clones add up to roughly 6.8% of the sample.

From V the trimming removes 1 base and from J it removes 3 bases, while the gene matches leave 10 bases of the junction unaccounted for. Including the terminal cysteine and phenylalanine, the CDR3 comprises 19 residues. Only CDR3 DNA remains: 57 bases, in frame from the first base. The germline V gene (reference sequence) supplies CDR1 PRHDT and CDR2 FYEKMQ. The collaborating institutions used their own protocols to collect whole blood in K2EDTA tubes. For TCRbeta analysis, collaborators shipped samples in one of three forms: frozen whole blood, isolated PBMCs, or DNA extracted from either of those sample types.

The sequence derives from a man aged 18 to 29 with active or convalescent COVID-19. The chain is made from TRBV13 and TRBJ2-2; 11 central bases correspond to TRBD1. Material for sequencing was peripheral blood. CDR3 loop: CASSLVRARDRGDTGELFF. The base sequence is TGTGCCAGCAGCTTAGTTCGTGCTCGGGACAGGGGGGACACCGGGGAGCTGTTTTTT.